The 27 T cell receptor beta chains listed next were all sequenced from one sample in a study of blood T cell repertoires in COVID-19. Measured with immunoSEQ multiplex PCR; TCRdb has only the in-frame clones, and not every one. The sample carries 200,000 to 250,000 clones, roughly four fifths recorded once. What was sequenced was PBMCs or T cells enriched from blood (not recorded which). These receptors were collected from a woman in her 50s who had been exposed to COVID-19.

This clone was counted a few times. V usage is TRBV9 and J usage is TRBJ1-1, with a weak D call TRBD1 (5 bases). Germline loops: CDR1 SGDLS, CDR2 YYNGEE. V lost 4 bases and J lost 11, with 21 bases in between. The CDR3 is 14 residues long. The CDR3 nucleotides read TGTGCCAGCAGCCCTCTTACAGGAGGGAGGCAGGCTTTCTTT. This sequence encodes CASSPLTGGRQAFF.

This chain joins TRBV2 and TRBJ1-1; D is uncertain. CDR1 and CDR2 from the germline V gene are SNHLY and FYNNEI. V was pared by 3 bases and J by 8 bases, with 10 bases between. This CDR3 is 12 amino acids long. The CDR3 reads CASSEWTQEAFF. CDR3 bases: TGTGCCAGCAGTGAGTGGACTCAGGAAGCTTTCTTT.

V and J are TRBV11-1 and TRBJ1-1, with no clear D. The CDR3 is 14 amino acids. V was trimmed by 2 bases and J by 0 bases, leaving 7 bases between them. Germline CDR1 is SGHAT and CDR2 is FQDESV (reference sequence). Here the CDR3 reads CASSLFRLNTEAFF. Written as DNA, the CDR3 is TGTGCCAGCAGCTTATTCCGGTTGAACACTGAAGCTTTCTTT.

The sample holds a few counts of this clone. CDR3 region: CASSTGSKRNDGYTF. DNA of the CDR3: TGTGCCAGCTCAACCGGGTCGAAACGGAATGATGGCTACACCTTC. The chain joins TRBV18 to TRBJ1-2; D is undetermined. Germline V gene sequence: CDR1 KGHSH, CDR2 LQKENI. The ends were cut back, 5 bases at V and 6 bases at J, with 19 bases in the middle. This CDR3 region has 15 residues.

The V gene is TRBV29-1, the J gene TRBJ1-3; TRBD1 aligns across 8 bases. The trim removed 7 bases at V and 2 bases at J, leaving 1 base unmatched. The CDR3 is made up of 12 amino acids. Germline CDR1 reads SQVTM; CDR2 reads ANQGSEA. CDR3 region: CSGTGTGNTIYF. In DNA, the CDR3 is TGCAGCGGGACAGGGACTGGAAACACCATATATTTT.

The chain is built from TRBV9 and TRBJ2-7; 7 bases map to TRBD2. Germline lookup yields CDR1 SGDLS and CDR2 YYNGEE. Unmatched junction bases numbered 13, after V lost 4 bases and J lost 0 bases. The CDR3 totals 17 residues. The CDR3 sequence is CASSPFRGGAPSYEQYF. Here the CDR3 DNA reads TGTGCCAGCAGCCCATTTCGGGGAGGGGCCCCCTCCTACGAGCAGTACTTC.

The chain uses TRBV27 and TRBJ2-1, with D possibly matching TRBD1 (6 bases). This CDR3 contains 16 residues. V was pared by 7 bases and J by 0 bases, with 16 bases between. Germline CDR1 is MNHEY and CDR2 is SMNVEV (reference sequence). The CDR3 region is CASTQIVGGSYNEQFF. The CDR3 DNA follows: TGTGCCAGCACCCAAATTGTAGGGGGCTCCTACAATGAGCAGTTCTTC.

The chain recombines TRBV19 with TRBJ1-2, with TRBD1 matching 8 bases. In germline, CDR1 is LNHDA, CDR2 SQIVND (reference sequence). This CDR3 comprises 14 residues. The V segment lost 5 bases and the J segment 5 bases; nucleotides outside the gene matches: 7. This chain's CDR3 is CASSPQGELYGYTF. Written as DNA, the CDR3 is TGTGCCAGTAGTCCACAGGGGGAGCTATATGGCTACACCTTC.

V gene TRBV29-1 combines with J gene TRBJ1-1; possible D gene TRBD1, 6 bases. The CDR3 sequence is 13 residues long. Germline values: CDR1 SQVTM, CDR2 ANQGSEA. Trimming left V 1 base short and J 1 base short, with 7 bases between. The CDR3 region is CSVEGTENTEAFF. In DNA form, the CDR3 reads TGCAGCGTTGAAGGGACAGAGAACACTGAAGCTTTCTTT.

J is TRBJ1-6 and V is TRBV6-5; D gene ambiguous. CDR3 length equals 14 residues. The germline CDR1 and CDR2 sequences are MNHEY and SVGAGI. Trimming stripped 6 bases from V and 7 bases from J, with 13 bases between. The CDR3 region is CASRDLERNSPLHF. The CDR3 bases are TGTGCCAGCAGAGATTTGGAGCGGAATTCACCCCTCCACTTT.

The chain employs TRBV19 and TRBJ1-2; TRBD1 matches 9 bases. CDR3 length: 16 amino acids. Germline assignment: CDR1 LNHDA and CDR2 SQIVND (reference sequence). J gave up 0 bases and V 4 bases, and 6 bases lay outside the gene matches. The CDR3 here is CASSTGTGLTNYGYTF. CDR3 bases: TGTGCCAGTAGTACCGGGACAGGGCTAACTAACTATGGCTACACCTTC. The variable domain in full, completed from reference TRBV19 and TRBJ1-2, reads DGGITQSPKYLFRKEGQNVTLSCEQNLNHDAMYWYRQDPGQGLRLIYYSQIVNDFQKGDIAEGYSVSREKKESFPLTVTSAQKNPTAFYLCASSTGTGLTNYGYTFGSGTRLTVV.

The chain carries TRBV7-2 and TRBJ1-2, with 7 bases identical to TRBD1. The CDR3 is 13 residues long. The V segment lost 5 bases and the J segment 8 bases; nucleotides outside the gene matches: 8. CDR1 and CDR2 from the germline V gene are SGHTA and FQGNSA. CDR3 sequence (DNA): TGTGCCAGCAGCGTCGACAGGGATCGAGGCTACACCTTC. Translated, it gives CASSVDRDRGYTF.

This chain links TRBV6-4 with TRBJ2-7; 8 bases are a match to TRBD1. Germline V gives CDR1 MRHNA, CDR2 SNTAGT. The CDR3 length is 14 residues. V lost 8 bases and J lost 6; bases outside the gene matches: 12. This CDR3 is CASCQRGQAGEQYF. The CDR3 bases are TGTGCCAGCTGCCAGAGGGGACAGGCAGGCGAGCAGTACTTC.

This clone was observed once. V gene TRBV28 combines with J gene TRBJ1-1; 8 nucleotides align to TRBD1. CDR3 length: 13 amino acids. The ends lost 6 bases at V and 4 bases at J; junction bases unmatched: 4. The germline V gene has CDR1 MDHEN and CDR2 SYDVKM. The CDR3 nucleotides are TGTGCCAGCAGCGGACAGGGAGTCACTGAAGCTTTCTTT. Translating gives CASSGQGVTEAFF. Drawing the rest from reference TRBV28 and TRBJ1-1, the complete variable domain is DVKVTQSSRYLVKRTGEKVFLECVQDMDHENMFWYRQDPGLGLRLIYFSYDVKMKEKGDIPEGYSVSREKKERFSLILESASTNQTSMYLCASSGQGVTEAFFGQGTRLTVV.

The rearrangement links TRBV7-2 to TRBJ2-1; 9 nucleotides align to TRBD2. The CDR3 loop spans 14 amino acids. The V gene's germline CDR1 is SGHTA and CDR2 FQGNSA. With 1 base clipped from V and 10 bases from J, the junction kept 5 bases outside the gene matches. CDR3 bases: TGTGCCAGCAGCTTAGTTCGCGGGGGGGGCGAGCAGTTCTTC. Translation: CASSLVRGGGEQFF.

In this sample, this clone turned up many times. This sequence joins TRBV4-3 and TRBJ2-1; a possible D gene is TRBD1 (5 bases). Looked up from germline, CDR1 is LGHNA and CDR2 is YSLEER. V lost 4 bases and J 1 base, leaving 8 bases between the germline ends. The CDR3 spans 14 residues. CDR3 bases: TGCGCCAGCAGCCTCTGGACATCCTACAATGAGCAGTTCTTC. Translated, it gives CASSLWTSYNEQFF.

J is TRBJ2-3 and V is TRBV7-2; 7 positions agree with TRBD2. This CDR3 has 14 amino acids. J lost 6 bases, V lost 5 bases, and 8 bases had no gene match. The germline V gene has CDR1 SGHTA and CDR2 FQGNSA. The CDR3 bases are TGTGCCAGCAGCATTGGACTAGAATCGGATACGCAGTATTTT. As protein: CASSIGLESDTQYF.

This sequence joins TRBV2 and TRBJ1-6; TRBD1 aligns across 8 bases. V lost 6 bases to trimming and J lost 5 bases; unmatched junction nucleotides: 6. CDR3 length equals 15 residues. Per the germline V gene, CDR1 is SNHLY and CDR2 is FYNNEI. The CDR3 sequence is CASSPGQGDNSPLHF. CDR3 nucleotide sequence: TGTGCCAGCAGCCCAGGACAGGGTGATAATTCACCCCTCCACTTT.

The CDR3 loop reads CASSFSGGAATYEQYF. CDR3 DNA sequence: TGTGCCAGCAGCTTTTCAGGGGGCGCGGCAACCTACGAGCAGTACTTC. This chain joins TRBV7-2 and TRBJ2-7, with 8 bases identical to TRBD1. Germline CDR1 is SGHTA and CDR2 is FQGNSA. Trimming at V came to 3 bases and at J to 2 bases, leaving 9 bases not matched to a gene. The CDR3 runs 16 residues.

The chain links TRBV16 to TRBJ1-1; TRBD1 agrees at 7 bases. J gave up 10 bases and V 0 bases, and 11 bases lay outside the gene matches. Germline V gene lookup returns CDR1 KGHSY and CDR2 FQNENV. The CDR3 is 15 residues long. CDR3 DNA: TGTGCCAGCAGCCAATCCCCGACAGGGCATAGAGGAGCTTTCTTT. This sequence encodes CASSQSPTGHRGAFF.

V gene TRBV19 combines with J gene TRBJ2-7, with 7 positions matching TRBD1. The CDR3 totals 14 residues. Per germline, CDR1 LNHDA and CDR2 SQIVND (reference sequence). The J segment lost 2 bases and the V segment lost 3 bases, leaving 4 bases of the junction unmatched. CDR3 sequence (DNA): TGTGCCAGTAGTATTCGGACAGGCACCTACGAGCAGTACTTC. Translation: CASSIRTGTYEQYF.

Comments on this clone: An end of the junction does not agree with germline; a read error may underlie this. The V and J genes are TRBV19 and TRBJ2-5; 8 bases match TRBD2. Germline V gene data show CDR1 as LNHDA and CDR2 as SQIVND (reference sequence). The CDR3 sequence is 15 residues long. The CDR3 loop is CASTPGGTLQQTQYF. CDR3 nucleotide sequence: TGTGCCAGTACCCCGGGGGGGACACTCCAACAGACCCAGTACTTC. Looking up the rest from reference TRBV19 and TRBJ2-5 gives the full variable domain: DGGITQSPKYLFRKEGQNVTLSCEQNLNHDAMYWYRQDPGQGLRLIYYSQIVNDFQKGDIAEGYSVSREKKESFPLTVTSAQKNPTAFYLCASTPGGTLQQTQYFGPGTRLLVL.

The chain couples TRBV11-2 to TRBJ2-7; TRBD2 is a possible D gene (5 bases). The CDR3 is made up of 14 amino acids. CDR1 and CDR2 (germline): SGHAT, FQNNGV. Trimming took 7 bases from V and 7 from J, leaving 20 bases between them. The CDR3 bases are TGTGCCAGCACCTTGGACCATGGACTCGTAGAGCAGTACTTC. Its translation: CASTLDHGLVEQYF.

This rearrangement joins TRBV19 to TRBJ1-1; no firm D call. V lost 6 bases and J lost 1, with 6 bases in between. There are 12 residues in the CDR3. The germline CDR1 and CDR2 sequences are LNHDA and SQIVND (reference sequence). CDR3 DNA sequence: TGTGCCAGTAGGTACAGGAACACTGAAGCTTTCTTT. This encodes CASRYRNTEAFF.

The V and J genes are TRBV11-2 and TRBJ2-6; a weak D match, TRBD1 (5 bases). This CDR3 comprises 17 residues. From germline, CDR1 is SGHAT and CDR2 FQNNGV. V was shortened by 5 bases and J by 0 bases, with 14 bases between the two germline ends. The CDR3 region has the DNA TGTGCCAGCAGCGCCCTTAGAAGGGGCTCTGGGGCCAACGTCCTGACTTTC. It yields the protein CASSALRRGSGANVLTF.

This chain connects TRBV27 to TRBJ2-7, with 8 bases identical to TRBD1. Looked up from germline, CDR1 is MNHEY and CDR2 is SMNVEV (reference sequence). CDR3 size: 12 residues. V shed 8 bases, J shed 5 bases, and the junction held 5 bases outside the gene matches. As DNA, the CDR3 is TGTGCCAGCGGACAGGGATCCCACGAGCAGTACTTC. Amino acids: CASGQGSHEQYF.

This clone was found many times. The rearrangement uses TRBV2 and TRBJ1-4; the D gene is possibly TRBD1 (5 bases). In germline, CDR1 is SNHLY, CDR2 FYNNEI. The V gene lost 6 bases and the J gene lost 6 bases, with 17 bases spanning the gap. The CDR3 consists of 15 residues. CDR3 amino acids: CASSPRGGWDEKLFF. The CDR3 DNA follows: TGTGCCAGCAGCCCACGGGGGGGTTGGGATGAAAAACTGTTTTTT. Complete variable domain (other parts from reference TRBV2 and TRBJ1-4): EPEVTQTPSHQVTQMGQEVILRCVPISNHLYFYWYRQILGQKVEFLVSFYNNEISEKSEIFDDQFSVERPDGSNFTLKIRSTKLEDSAMYFCASSPRGGWDEKLFFGSGTQLSVL.